This TCR beta chain emerged from a study of T cell responses to AZD1222 COVID-19 vaccine. Findings and caveats of the study: Clonal diversity was possibly underestimated, and white British individuals and females predominated among donors. The study reported that nearly half of spike-specific TCRs target unmutated variant regions.

The germline CDR1 and CDR2 sequences are SGHVS and FQNEAQ. CDR3 length equals 15 residues. V was pared by 0 bases and J by 3 bases, with 9 bases between. A remark on this clone: Its antigen is unknown.

Produced via immunoSEQ multiplex PCR; TCRdb's table is partial and in-frame only. The data show about 120,000 clones, roughly 87% seen once. Sequenced material: peripheral blood, taken 28 days after the second AZD1222 dose. This receptor was obtained from an adult who received the AZD1222 COVID-19 vaccine. The rearrangement links TRBV7-8 to TRBJ2-1, with unresolved D. CDR3 DNA sequence: TGTGCCAGCAGCTTAGCCGAGACAAGCTACAATGAGCAGTTCTTC. As protein: CASSLAETSYNEQFF. Variable domain in full (rest from reference TRBV7-8 and TRBJ2-1): GAGVSQSPRYKVAKRGQDVALRCDPISGHVSLFWYQQALGQGPEFLTYFQNEAQLDKSGLPSDRFFAERPEGSVSTLKIQRTQQEDSAVYLCASSLAETSYNEQFFGPGTRLTVL.